The next 28 T cell receptor beta chains were all read from a single sample in a study of CD8+CD57+ T cells in acquired aplastic anemia. Profiling that covered TCR beta VDJ and CDR3 relied on genomic DNA as its template. TCRdb reprocessed the reads with MiXCR, giving one entry per CDR3 protein. The sample lists about 270,000 distinct CDR3 sequences; roughly 50% were seen once. The sample consisted of sorted CD4+, CD8+, or CD8+CD57+ T cells (not recorded which) from PBMCs. These receptors were collected from a human donor with severe aplastic anemia or a healthy control (not recorded which).

The genes are TRBV19 and TRBJ2-1; 10 nucleotides match TRBD1. Germline CDR1 and CDR2: LNHDA and SQIVND (reference sequence). V gave up 3 bases and J gave up 3 bases; unmatched junction bases: 5. The CDR3 extends over 16 amino acids. The CDR3 loop is CASSISTGGYYNEQFF. CDR3 nucleotides: TGTGCCAGTAGTATCTCGACAGGGGGCTACTACAATGAGCAGTTCTTC. The full variable domain, rest sourced from reference TRBV19 and TRBJ2-1, is DGGITQSPKYLFRKEGQNVTLSCEQNLNHDAMYWYRQDPGQGLRLIYYSQIVNDFQKGDIAEGYSVSREKKESFPLTVTSAQKNPTAFYLCASSISTGGYYNEQFFGPGTRLTVL.

The table lists this clonotype with many counts. The V gene is TRBV11-3, the J gene TRBJ2-7; D is uncertain. V was shortened by 5 bases and J by 6 bases, with 8 bases between the two germline ends. Per germline, CDR1 SGHNT and CDR2 YENEEA. The CDR3 contains 11 residues. The CDR3 protein is CASSGAGEQYF. For the CDR3, the DNA is TGTGCCAGCAGCGGAGCCGGCGAGCAGTACTTC.

This clonotype was detected only once. CDR3 sequence reads: CASSPAGFTDTQYF. The CDR3 DNA sequence: TGTGCCAGCAGTCCAGCGGGGTTCACAGATACGCAGTATTTT. The V gene is TRBV25-1, the J gene TRBJ2-3; 7 nucleotides agree with TRBD2. This CDR3 spans 14 amino acids. Trimming cost V 5 bases and J 2 bases; bases outside gene matches: 4. The germline V gene encodes CDR1 MGHDK and CDR2 SYGVNS. Full variable domain (rest looked up from reference TRBV25-1 and TRBJ2-3): EADIYQTPRYLVIGTGKKITLECSQTMGHDKMYWYQQDPGMELHLIHYSYGVNSTEKGDLSSESTVSRIRTEHFPLTLESARPSHTSQYLCASSPAGFTDTQYFGPGTRLTVL.

Turning to this clonotype: A read error may account for a junction end that differs from germline. The gene calls are TRBV6-5 and TRBJ2-7; 7 bases fit TRBD1. In germline, CDR1 is MNHEY, CDR2 SVGAGI. This CDR3 spans 15 amino acids. The CDR3 spells CVSSPRDREGYEQYF. The CDR3, as DNA: TGTGTCAGCAGTCCCCGGGACAGAGAAGGCTACGAGCAGTACTTC.

J is TRBJ2-2 and V is TRBV5-4; 7 bases are shared with TRBD1. Germline V CDR1 and CDR2: SGHNT, YYREEE (reference sequence). The CDR3 covers 16 residues. V shed 4 bases, J shed 1 base, and the junction held 7 bases outside the gene matches. The CDR3, as DNA: TGTGCCAGCAGCCTCAGGGCAGGGGGGAACACCGGGGAGCTGTTTTTT. It specifies CASSLRAGGNTGELFF. The whole variable domain, filled in from reference TRBV5-4 and TRBJ2-2, reads ETGVTQSPTHLIKTRGQQVTLRCSSQSGHNTVSWYQQALGQGPQFIFQYYREEENGRGNFPPRFSGLQFPNYSSELNVNALELDDSALYLCASSLRAGGNTGELFFGEGSRLTVL.

The chain couples TRBV7-2 to TRBJ1-6; 9 bases are shared with TRBD1. CDR3 length equals 15 residues. Germline CDR1 and CDR2: SGHTA and FQGNSA. With V trimmed by 1 base and J by 6 bases, 1 base remained unmatched. The CDR3 sequence is CASSLETGGNSPLHF. CDR3 nucleotide sequence: TGTGCCAGCAGCTTAGAGACAGGGGGTAATTCACCCCTCCACTTT.

The V and J genes are TRBV15 and TRBJ1-1, with 9 bases matching TRBD1. Germline V lookup: CDR1 LNHNV, CDR2 YYDKDF (reference sequence). Losses at the gene ends were 3 bases for V and 3 bases for J; bases not matched to a gene: 11. This CDR3 comprises 17 residues. The CDR3 is CATSRDRGGRLDTEAFF. CDR3 DNA: TGTGCCACCAGCAGGGACAGGGGAGGCCGGTTGGACACTGAAGCTTTCTTT.

The chain uses TRBV5-5 and TRBJ2-7; D remains unclear. CDR1 is SGHKS and CDR2 is YYEKEE in the germline V gene (reference sequence). This CDR3 spans 16 amino acids. V lost 0 bases and J 5 bases, leaving 18 bases between the germline ends. CDR3 loop: CASSLAVSQAGDEQYF. CDR3 in DNA: TGTGCCAGCAGCTTGGCCGTCAGCCAAGCTGGGGACGAGCAGTACTTC.

V is TRBV6-1 and J is TRBJ1-3; D gene uncertain. The CDR3 covers 15 residues. Germline CDR1 is MNHNS and CDR2 is SASEGT. V gave up 7 bases and J gave up 7 bases, with 20 bases separating them. CDR3 DNA sequence: TGTGCCAGCATACCAGGCGACCCTGGTGGGAACACCATATATTTT. Amino acids: CASIPGDPGGNTIYF.

At least ten counts were recorded for this clonotype. This rearrangement joins TRBV6-1 to TRBJ2-7; D gene unclear. Per the germline V gene, CDR1 is MNHNS and CDR2 is SASEGT. This CDR3 is built from 18 residues. V lost 1 base and J lost 0, with 19 bases in between. CDR3: CASSEDLSWAGYSYEQYF. The CDR3 coding sequence is TGTGCCAGCAGTGAAGACTTAAGTTGGGCAGGATACTCCTACGAGCAGTACTTC.

In the case of this clonotype: Compared with germline, one end of the junction differs, possibly owing to a read error. J is TRBJ2-6 and V is TRBV19, with 10 bases that match TRBD1. The germline V gene encodes CDR1 LNHDA and CDR2 SQIVND (reference sequence). CDR3 length: 12 residues. The CDR3 region is CASSSDRGQLAF. The CDR3 nucleotides read TGTGCCAGTAGTAGCGACAGGGGGCAGTTGGCTTTC.

This chain joins TRBV7-9 and TRBJ2-3, with D tentatively TRBD1 or TRBD2 (6 bases each). Germline assignment: CDR1 SEHNR and CDR2 FQNEAQ (reference sequence). The CDR3 runs 19 residues. V shed 3 bases and J shed 0 bases, with 22 bases lying between them. The CDR3 sequence: CASSFGGPIGGQSTDTQYF. CDR3 bases: TGTGCCAGCAGCTTCGGGGGTCCGATCGGCGGACAGAGCACAGATACGCAGTATTTT.

A remark on this clonotype: One junction end does not reproduce the germline sequence, and a read error may be involved. The chain is built from TRBV4-2 and TRBJ1-1; D unresolved. The CDR3 extends over 14 amino acids. Germline V CDR1 and CDR2: LGHNA, YNFKEQ. For the CDR3, the DNA is TGTGCCAGCAGCCAAGTAACGTCGGGCACTAAAGCTTTCTTT. This gives the protein CASSQVTSGTKAFF.

The chain has TRBV5-1 and TRBJ1-3, with D maybe TRBD1 (5 bases). Germline V gene data show CDR1 as SGHRS and CDR2 as YFSETQ. CDR3 length equals 14 residues. V lost 4 bases and J lost 6, with 14 bases in between. This CDR3 reads CASSPDRDPNTIYF. In DNA, the CDR3 is TGCGCCAGCAGCCCAGACCGGGACCCAAACACCATATATTTT.

V and J are TRBV27 and TRBJ2-7, with 14 bases lining up with TRBD2. Trimming at V came to 7 bases and at J to 7 bases, leaving 3 bases not matched to a gene. The CDR3 has 13 amino acids. Germline V gene sequence: CDR1 MNHEY, CDR2 SMNVEV (reference sequence). In DNA, the CDR3 is TGTGCCAGCACCGGGACTAGCGGGAGTGAGCAGTACTTC. Protein sequence: CASTGTSGSEQYF.

This clonotype was counted many times. The chain recombines TRBV5-6 with TRBJ2-1, with D possibly being TRBD1 or TRBD2 (5 bases each). CDR3 length equals 14 residues. V lost 3 bases to trimming and J lost 7 bases, with 14 bases between them. Germline V CDR1 and CDR2: SGHDT, YYEEEE. The CDR3 DNA reads TGTGCCAGCAGCTCCGGGACCTCGAGTAATGAGCAGTTCTTC. It codes for CASSSGTSSNEQFF.

V usage is TRBV7-9 and J usage is TRBJ1-1, with 9 positions matching TRBD1. The J segment lost 4 bases and the V segment lost 1 base, leaving 1 base of the junction unmatched. The length of the CDR3 is 14 residues. CDR1 SEHNR and CDR2 FQNEAQ come from the germline V gene (reference sequence). The CDR3 reads CASSLGTGVTEAFF. The CDR3 DNA is TGTGCCAGCAGCTTAGGGACAGGGGTCACTGAAGCTTTCTTT.

The table lists this clonotype with many counts. This chain connects TRBV4-3 to TRBJ2-2; perhaps D is TRBD1 or TRBD2 (5 bases each). This CDR3 comprises 14 residues. Trimming pared 4 bases from V and 2 bases from J, leaving 8 bases between. Per the germline V gene, CDR1 is LGHNA and CDR2 is YSLEER. The chain's CDR3 is CASSLGTNTGELFF. CDR3 DNA: TGCGCCAGCAGCCTCGGGACCAACACCGGGGAGCTGTTTTTT.

This clonotype has a count of ten or more. The chain recombines TRBV6-5 with TRBJ2-7, with D tentatively TRBD1 (5 bases). Trimming removed 0 bases at V and 2 bases at J, with 8 bases between. This CDR3 has 14 amino acids. Germline CDR1 and CDR2: MNHEY and SVGAGI. DNA of the CDR3: TGTGCCAGCAGTTACTCCAGGGTAGCCTACGAGCAGTACTTC. It specifies CASSYSRVAYEQYF.

The CDR3 loop reads CSARDPGGGANVLTF. CDR3 bases: TGCAGTGCTAGAGATCCGGGCGGGGGGGCCAACGTCCTGACTTTC. The chain uses TRBV20-1 and TRBJ2-6; D possibly corresponds to TRBD2 (5 bases). CDR1 is DFQATT and CDR2 is SNEGSKA in the germline V gene (reference sequence). CDR3 length: 15 residues. V was clipped by 0 bases and J by 4 bases, with 10 bases between them.

The chain couples TRBV7-3 to TRBJ2-3; 9 bases align to TRBD1. This CDR3 comprises 16 residues. Germline CDR1 SGHTA, CDR2 FQGTGA. J gave up 5 bases and V 3 bases, and 9 bases lay outside the gene matches. This chain's CDR3 is CASSLLLGQGGDTQYF. CDR3 bases: TGTGCCAGCAGCTTGCTTCTGGGACAGGGTGGAGATACGCAGTATTTT.

The chain has TRBV19 and TRBJ2-4; no reliable D call. Trimming cost V 2 bases and J 0 bases, with 8 bases left between them. Germline assignment: CDR1 LNHDA and CDR2 SQIVND (reference sequence). The CDR3 runs to 15 residues. CDR3 sequence: CASSIMVGAKNIQYF. In DNA form, the CDR3 reads TGTGCCAGTAGTATAATGGTGGGAGCCAAAAACATTCAGTACTTC.

The sample holds many counts of this clonotype. The chain recombines TRBV5-1 with TRBJ2-5; D call uncertain. This CDR3 has 13 residues. Looked up from germline, CDR1 is SGHRS and CDR2 is YFSETQ. V lost 5 bases, J lost 4 bases, and 12 bases lay in between. In DNA form, the CDR3 reads TGCGCCAGCAGTTCGTCTGGAAGAGAGACCCAGTACTTC. It codes for CASSSSGRETQYF.

The CDR3 nucleotides are TGTGCCAGCAGCCCGACAGGGTTCGACGAGCAGTACTTC. Translated: CASSPTGFDEQYF. The chain employs TRBV5-5 and TRBJ2-7, with 7 bases matching TRBD1. With 4 bases clipped from V and 5 bases from J, the junction kept 6 bases outside the gene matches. This CDR3 region has 13 residues. Germline lookup yields CDR1 SGHKS and CDR2 YYEKEE (reference sequence).

The gene calls are TRBV15 and TRBJ1-5; a weak D match, TRBD1 (5 bases). This CDR3 region has 16 residues. CDR1 LNHNV and CDR2 YYDKDF come from the germline V gene (reference sequence). V was trimmed by 3 bases and J by 0 bases, leaving 12 bases between them. CDR3 DNA: TGTGCCACCAGCAGCCTACAGGAGAATAGCAATCAGCCCCAGCATTTT. The encoded protein is CATSSLQENSNQPQHF.

This clonotype was observed many times. The rearrangement links TRBV7-6 to TRBJ1-6; the D is unclear. Deletions cut 3 bases from V and 8 bases from J, with 8 bases between. From germline, CDR1 is SGHVS and CDR2 FNYEAQ. This CDR3 contains 13 residues. CDR3 bases: TGTGCCAGCAGCTTCTCGGAGGATTCACCCCTCCACTTT. Translating it yields CASSFSEDSPLHF.

The CDR3 reads CSARTGSNTIYF. CDR3 coding DNA: TGCAGTGCTAGGACAGGGTCGAACACCATATATTTT. The V and J genes are TRBV20-1 and TRBJ1-3; 7 positions match TRBD1. V was clipped by 3 bases and J by 7 bases; unmatched bases: 3. The CDR3 sequence is 12 residues long. Germline V CDR1 and CDR2: DFQATT, SNEGSKA (reference sequence).

Of note for this clonotype: A much larger clone lies one base from this, so it may be a read error. The rearrangement uses TRBV18 and TRBJ2-7, with 8 bases lining up with TRBD1. Germline CDR1 reads KGHSH; CDR2 reads LQKENI. This CDR3 is 15 amino acids long. CDR3 sequence (DNA): TGTGCCTGCTCACCACAAGGACAGGGAACCTACGAGCAGTACTTC. The encoded protein is CACSPQGQGTYEQYF.